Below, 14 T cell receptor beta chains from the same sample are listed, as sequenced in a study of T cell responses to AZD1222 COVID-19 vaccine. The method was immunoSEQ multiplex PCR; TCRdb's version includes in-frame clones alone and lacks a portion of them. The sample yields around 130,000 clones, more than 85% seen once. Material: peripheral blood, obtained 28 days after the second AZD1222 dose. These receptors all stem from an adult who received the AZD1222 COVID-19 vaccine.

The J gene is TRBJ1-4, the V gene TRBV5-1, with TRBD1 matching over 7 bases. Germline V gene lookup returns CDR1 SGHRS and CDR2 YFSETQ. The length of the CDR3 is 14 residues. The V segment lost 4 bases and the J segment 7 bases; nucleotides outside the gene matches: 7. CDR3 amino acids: CASSGDSTSEKLFF. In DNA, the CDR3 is TGCGCCAGCAGCGGGGACAGTACCTCTGAAAAACTGTTTTTT.

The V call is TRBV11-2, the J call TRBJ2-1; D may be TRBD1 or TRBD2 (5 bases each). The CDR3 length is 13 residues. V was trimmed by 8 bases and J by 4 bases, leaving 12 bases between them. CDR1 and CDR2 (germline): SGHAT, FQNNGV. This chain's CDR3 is CASGGTLYNEQFF. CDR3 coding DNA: TGTGCCAGCGGGGGTACTTTGTACAATGAGCAGTTCTTC.

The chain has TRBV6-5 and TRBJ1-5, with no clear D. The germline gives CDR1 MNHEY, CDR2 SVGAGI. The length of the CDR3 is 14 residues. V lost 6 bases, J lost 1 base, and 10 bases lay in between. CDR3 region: CASRQGQSNQPQHF. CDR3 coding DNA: TGTGCCAGCAGGCAAGGGCAGAGCAATCAGCCCCAGCATTTT.

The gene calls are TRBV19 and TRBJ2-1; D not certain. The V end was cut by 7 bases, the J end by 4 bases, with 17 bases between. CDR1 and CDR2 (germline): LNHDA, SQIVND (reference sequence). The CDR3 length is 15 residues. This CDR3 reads CASTLSPTSYNEQFF. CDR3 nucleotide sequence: TGTGCCAGTACCCTCAGCCCGACTTCATACAATGAGCAGTTCTTC.

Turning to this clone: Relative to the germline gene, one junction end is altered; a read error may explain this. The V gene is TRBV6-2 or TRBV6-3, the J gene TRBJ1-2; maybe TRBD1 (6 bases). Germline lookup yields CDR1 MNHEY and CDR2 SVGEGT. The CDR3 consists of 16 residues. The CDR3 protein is CAGSPPQGLFNYGYTF. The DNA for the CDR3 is TGTGCCGGCAGCCCCCCACAGGGTCTATTCAACTATGGCTACACCTTC.

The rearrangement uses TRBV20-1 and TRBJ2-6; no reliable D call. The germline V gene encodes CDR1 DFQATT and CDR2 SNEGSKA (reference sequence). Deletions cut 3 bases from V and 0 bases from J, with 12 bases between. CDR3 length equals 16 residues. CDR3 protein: CSASTAIYSGANVLTF. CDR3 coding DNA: TGCAGTGCTAGTACAGCTATCTACTCTGGGGCCAACGTCCTGACTTTC.

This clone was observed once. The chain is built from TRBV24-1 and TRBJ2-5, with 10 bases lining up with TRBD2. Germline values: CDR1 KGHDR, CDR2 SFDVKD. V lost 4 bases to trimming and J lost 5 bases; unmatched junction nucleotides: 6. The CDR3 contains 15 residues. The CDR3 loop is CATSELAGGGETQYF. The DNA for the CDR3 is TGTGCCACCAGTGAGTTAGCGGGAGGCGGGGAGACCCAGTACTTC.

The CDR3 reads CASGREQGAEAFF. The CDR3 DNA sequence: TGTGCCAGCGGGCGGGAACAGGGAGCTGAAGCTTTCTTT. The chain is built from TRBV5-6 and TRBJ1-1; the D gene is possibly TRBD1 (6 bases). V lost 7 bases and J 6 bases, leaving 16 bases between the germline ends. Germline-derived CDR1 and CDR2 are SGHDT and YYEEEE. The CDR3 is 13 residues long.

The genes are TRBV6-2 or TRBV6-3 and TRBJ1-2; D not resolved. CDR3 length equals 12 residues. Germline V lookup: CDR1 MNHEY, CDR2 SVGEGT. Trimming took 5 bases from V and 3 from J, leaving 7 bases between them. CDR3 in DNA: TGTGCCAGCAGTCAAGGCTACTATGGCTACACCTTC. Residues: CASSQGYYGYTF.

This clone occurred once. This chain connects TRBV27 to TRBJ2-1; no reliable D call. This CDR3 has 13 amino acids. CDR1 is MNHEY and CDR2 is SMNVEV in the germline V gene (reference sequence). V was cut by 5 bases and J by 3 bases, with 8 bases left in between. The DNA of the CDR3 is TGTGCCAGCAGTCCCTTCGGCTACAATGAGCAGTTCTTC. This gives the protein CASSPFGYNEQFF.

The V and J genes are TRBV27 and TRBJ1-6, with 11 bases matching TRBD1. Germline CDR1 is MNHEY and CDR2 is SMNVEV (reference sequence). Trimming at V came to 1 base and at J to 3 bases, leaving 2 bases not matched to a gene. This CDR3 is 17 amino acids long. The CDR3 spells CASSLWGQGVYNSPLHF. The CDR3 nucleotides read TGTGCCAGCAGTTTATGGGGACAGGGGGTCTATAATTCACCCCTCCACTTT.

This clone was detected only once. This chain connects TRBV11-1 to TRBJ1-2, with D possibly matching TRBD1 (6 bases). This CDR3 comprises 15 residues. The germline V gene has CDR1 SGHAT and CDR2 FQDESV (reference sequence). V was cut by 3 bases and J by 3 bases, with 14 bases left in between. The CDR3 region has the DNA TGTGCCAGCAGCTTCTGGCAGGGGCTCGACTATGGCTACACCTTC. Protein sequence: CASSFWQGLDYGYTF.

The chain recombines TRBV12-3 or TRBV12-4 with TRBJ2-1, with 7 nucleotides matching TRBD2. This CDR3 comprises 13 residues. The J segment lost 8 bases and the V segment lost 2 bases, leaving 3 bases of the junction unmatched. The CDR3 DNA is TGTGCCAGCAGTTTAATCCGGGGGGATGAGCAGTTCTTC. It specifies CASSLIRGDEQFF.

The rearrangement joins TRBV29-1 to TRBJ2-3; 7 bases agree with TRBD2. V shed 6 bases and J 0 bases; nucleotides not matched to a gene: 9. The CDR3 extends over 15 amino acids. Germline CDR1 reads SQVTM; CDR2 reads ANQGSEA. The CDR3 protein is CSVQTGLLSTDTQYF. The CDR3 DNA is TGCAGCGTACAAACGGGACTACTCAGCACAGATACGCAGTATTTT.